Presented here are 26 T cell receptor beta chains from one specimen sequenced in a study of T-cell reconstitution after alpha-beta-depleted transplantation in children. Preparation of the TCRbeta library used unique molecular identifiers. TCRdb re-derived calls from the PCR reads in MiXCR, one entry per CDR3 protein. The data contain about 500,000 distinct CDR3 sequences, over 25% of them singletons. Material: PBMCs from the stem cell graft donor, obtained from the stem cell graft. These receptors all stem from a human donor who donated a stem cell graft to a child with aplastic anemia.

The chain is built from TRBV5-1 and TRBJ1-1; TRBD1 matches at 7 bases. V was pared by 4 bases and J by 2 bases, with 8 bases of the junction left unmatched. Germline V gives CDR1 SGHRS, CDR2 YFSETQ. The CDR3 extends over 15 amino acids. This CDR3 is CASSDPRQGNTEAFF. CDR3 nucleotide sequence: TGCGCCAGCAGCGACCCCAGACAGGGAAACACTGAAGCTTTCTTT.

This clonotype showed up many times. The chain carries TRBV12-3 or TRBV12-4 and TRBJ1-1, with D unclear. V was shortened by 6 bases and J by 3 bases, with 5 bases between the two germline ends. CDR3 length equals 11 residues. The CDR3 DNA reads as TGTGCCAGCAGCCTTTACACTGAAGCTTTCTTT. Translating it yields CASSLYTEAFF.

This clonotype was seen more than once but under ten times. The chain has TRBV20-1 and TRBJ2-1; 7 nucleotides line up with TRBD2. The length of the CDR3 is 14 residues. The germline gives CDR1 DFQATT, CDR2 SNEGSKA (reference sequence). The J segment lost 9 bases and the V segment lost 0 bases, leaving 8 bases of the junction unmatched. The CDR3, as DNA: TGCAGTGCTAGAGATAGAAGCGGGATAGGTGAGCAGTTCTTC. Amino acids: CSARDRSGIGEQFF.

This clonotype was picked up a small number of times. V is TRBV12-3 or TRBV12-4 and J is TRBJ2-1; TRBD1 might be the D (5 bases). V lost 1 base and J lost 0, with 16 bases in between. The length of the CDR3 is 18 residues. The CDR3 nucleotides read TGTGCCAGCAGTTTAGACCTCAGGGTCTCGACCTCCTACAATGAGCAGTTCTTC. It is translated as CASSLDLRVSTSYNEQFF.

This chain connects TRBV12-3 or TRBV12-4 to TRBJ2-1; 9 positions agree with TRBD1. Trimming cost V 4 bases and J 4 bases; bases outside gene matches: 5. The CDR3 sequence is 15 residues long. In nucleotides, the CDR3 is TGTGCCAGCAGTTGGGGACAGGGAGATTACAATGAGCAGTTCTTC. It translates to CASSWGQGDYNEQFF.

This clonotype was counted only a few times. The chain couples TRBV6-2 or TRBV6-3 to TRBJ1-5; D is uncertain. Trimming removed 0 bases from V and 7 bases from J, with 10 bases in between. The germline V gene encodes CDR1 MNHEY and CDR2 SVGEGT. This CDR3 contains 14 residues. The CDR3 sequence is CASSYSGNAQPQHF. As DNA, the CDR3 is TGTGCCAGCAGTTACTCGGGGAATGCCCAGCCCCAGCATTTT.

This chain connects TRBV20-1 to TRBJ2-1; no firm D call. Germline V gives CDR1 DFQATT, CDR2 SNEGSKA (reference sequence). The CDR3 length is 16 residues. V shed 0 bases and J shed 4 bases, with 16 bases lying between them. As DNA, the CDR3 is TGCAGTGCTAGAGATAGGAGCAGACCTCCTTACAATGAGCAGTTCTTC. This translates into CSARDRSRPPYNEQFF.

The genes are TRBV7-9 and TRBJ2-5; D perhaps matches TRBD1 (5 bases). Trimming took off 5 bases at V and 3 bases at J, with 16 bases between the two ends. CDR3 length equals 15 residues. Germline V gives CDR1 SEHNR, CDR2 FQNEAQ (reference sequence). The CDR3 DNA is TGTGCCAGCAGCCGTTCGGGCAGGGTGGAAGAGACCCAGTACTTC. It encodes CASSRSGRVEETQYF.

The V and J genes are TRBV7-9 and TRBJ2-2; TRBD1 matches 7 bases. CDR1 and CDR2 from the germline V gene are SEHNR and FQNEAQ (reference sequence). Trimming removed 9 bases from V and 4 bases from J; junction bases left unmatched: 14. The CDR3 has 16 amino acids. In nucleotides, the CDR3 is TGTGCCAGAGGACAGACCGGGACAGCACCCACCGGGGAGCTGTTTTTT. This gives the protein CARGQTGTAPTGELFF.

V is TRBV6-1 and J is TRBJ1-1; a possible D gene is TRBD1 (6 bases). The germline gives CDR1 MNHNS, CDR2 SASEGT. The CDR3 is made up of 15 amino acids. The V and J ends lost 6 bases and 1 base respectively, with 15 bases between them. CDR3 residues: CASRDKGQPNTEAFF. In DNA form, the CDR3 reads TGTGCCAGCAGGGATAAAGGACAGCCGAACACTGAAGCTTTCTTT.

The CDR3 here is CASSTGENTIYF. As DNA, the CDR3 is TGTGCCAGCTCAACCGGGGAAAACACCATATATTTT. V usage is TRBV18 and J usage is TRBJ1-3, with D unresolved. CDR1 KGHSH and CDR2 LQKENI come from the germline V gene. The CDR3 consists of 12 residues. Between the trimmed V and J ends, which lost 5 bases and 6 bases, there was a span of 8 bases.

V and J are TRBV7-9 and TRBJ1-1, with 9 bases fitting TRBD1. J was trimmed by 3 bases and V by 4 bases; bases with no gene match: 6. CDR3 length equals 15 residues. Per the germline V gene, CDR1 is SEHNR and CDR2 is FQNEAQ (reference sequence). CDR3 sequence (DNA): TGTGCCAGCAGCTCGGGGACAGGGATTCACACTGAAGCTTTCTTT. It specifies CASSSGTGIHTEAFF.

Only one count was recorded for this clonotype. For the CDR3, the DNA is TGCGCCAGCAGTGAGCTCCTAGCGGGAGGAGGGAGCGAGCAGTACGTC. Translating gives CASSELLAGGGSEQYV. The chain links TRBV10-2 to TRBJ2-7, with 11 bases that match TRBD2. V lost 2 bases and J lost 6; bases outside the gene matches: 9. This CDR3 region has 16 residues. CDR1 and CDR2 (germline): WSHSY, SAAADI.

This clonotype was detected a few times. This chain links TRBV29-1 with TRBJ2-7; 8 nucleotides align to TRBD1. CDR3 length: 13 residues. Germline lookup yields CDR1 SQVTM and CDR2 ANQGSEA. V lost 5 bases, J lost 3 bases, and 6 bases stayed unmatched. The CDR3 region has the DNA TGCAGCGTTTCCAGGGGGCGCAGCTACGAGCAGTACTTC. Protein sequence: CSVSRGRSYEQYF.

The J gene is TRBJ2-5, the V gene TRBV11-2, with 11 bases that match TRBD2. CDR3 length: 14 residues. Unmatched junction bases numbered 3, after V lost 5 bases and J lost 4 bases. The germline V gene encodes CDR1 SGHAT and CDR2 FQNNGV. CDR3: CASSPGTSGETQYF. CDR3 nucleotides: TGTGCCAGCAGCCCCGGGACTAGCGGAGAGACCCAGTACTTC.

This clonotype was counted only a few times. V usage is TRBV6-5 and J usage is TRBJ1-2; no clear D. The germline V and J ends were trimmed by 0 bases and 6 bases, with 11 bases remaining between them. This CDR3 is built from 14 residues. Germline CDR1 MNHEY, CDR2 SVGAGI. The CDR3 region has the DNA TGTGCCAGCAGTTACTCTGCAGGAGCTAATGGCTACACCTTC. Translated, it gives CASSYSAGANGYTF.

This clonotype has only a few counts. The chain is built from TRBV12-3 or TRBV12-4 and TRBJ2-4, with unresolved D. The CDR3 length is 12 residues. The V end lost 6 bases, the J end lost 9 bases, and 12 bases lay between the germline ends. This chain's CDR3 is CASRGASPIQYF. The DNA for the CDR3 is TGTGCCAGCAGGGGCGCAAGTCCCATTCAGTACTTC.

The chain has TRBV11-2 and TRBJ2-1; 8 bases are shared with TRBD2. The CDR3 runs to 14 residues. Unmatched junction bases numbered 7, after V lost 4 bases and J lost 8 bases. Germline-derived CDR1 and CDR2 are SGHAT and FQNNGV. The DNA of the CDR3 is TGTGCCAGCAGCTCCGGGACTAGAAGGGATGAGCAGTTCTTC. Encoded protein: CASSSGTRRDEQFF.

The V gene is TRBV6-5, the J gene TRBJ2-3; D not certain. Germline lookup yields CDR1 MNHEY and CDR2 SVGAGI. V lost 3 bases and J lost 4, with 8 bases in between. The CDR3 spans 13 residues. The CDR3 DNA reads TGTGCCAGCAGTTATCTAGAATCAGATACGCAGTATTTT. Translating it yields CASSYLESDTQYF.

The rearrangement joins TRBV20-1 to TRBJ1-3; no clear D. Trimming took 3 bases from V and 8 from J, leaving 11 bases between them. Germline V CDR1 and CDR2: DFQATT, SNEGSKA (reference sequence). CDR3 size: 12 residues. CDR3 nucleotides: TGCAGTGCTAGGAGGCGGAAGGACACCATATATTTT. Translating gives CSARRRKDTIYF.

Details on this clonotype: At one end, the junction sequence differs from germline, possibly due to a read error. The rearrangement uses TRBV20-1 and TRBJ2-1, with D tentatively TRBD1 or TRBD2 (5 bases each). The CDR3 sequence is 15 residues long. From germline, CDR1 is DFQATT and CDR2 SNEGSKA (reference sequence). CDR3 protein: CCAGLGPGTGNEQFF. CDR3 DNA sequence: TGCTGTGCTGGATTGGGGCCTGGGACCGGCAATGAGCAGTTCTTC.

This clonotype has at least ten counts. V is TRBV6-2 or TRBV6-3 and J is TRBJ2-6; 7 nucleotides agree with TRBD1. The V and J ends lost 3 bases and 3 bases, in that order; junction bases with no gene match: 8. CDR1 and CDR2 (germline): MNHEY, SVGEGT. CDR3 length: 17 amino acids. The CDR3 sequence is CASSYWGQTFGANVLTF. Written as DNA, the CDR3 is TGTGCCAGCAGTTATTGGGGACAGACGTTTGGGGCCAACGTCCTGACTTTC.

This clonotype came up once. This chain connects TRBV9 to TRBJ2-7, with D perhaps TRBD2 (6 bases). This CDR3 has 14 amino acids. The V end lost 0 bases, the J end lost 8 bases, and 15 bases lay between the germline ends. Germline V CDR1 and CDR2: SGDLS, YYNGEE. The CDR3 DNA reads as TGTGCCAGCAGCGTAGAAGGCGGGGCTAGCCAGCAGTACTTC. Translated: CASSVEGGASQQYF. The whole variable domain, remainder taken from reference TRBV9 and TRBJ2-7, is DSGVTQTPKHLITATGQRVTLRCSPRSGDLSVYWYQQSLDQGLQFLIQYYNGEERAKGNILERFSAQQFPDLHSELNLSSLELGDSALYFCASSVEGGASQQYFGPGTRLTVT.

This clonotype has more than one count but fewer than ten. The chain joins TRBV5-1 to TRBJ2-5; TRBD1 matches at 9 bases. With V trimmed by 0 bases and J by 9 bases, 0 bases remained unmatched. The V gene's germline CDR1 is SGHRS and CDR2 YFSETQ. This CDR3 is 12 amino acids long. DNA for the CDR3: TGCGCCAGCAGCTTGGGACAGGGGGCCCAGTACTTC. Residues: CASSLGQGAQYF.

CDR3 in amino acids: CASSWGPEDTQYF. In DNA form, the CDR3 reads TGTGCCAGCAGTTGGGGACCCGAAGATACGCAGTATTTT. The rearrangement uses TRBV27 and TRBJ2-3; D is perhaps TRBD1 or TRBD2 (5 bases each). Trimming stripped 4 bases from V and 5 bases from J, with 10 bases between. There are 13 residues in the CDR3. Germline V gene lookup returns CDR1 MNHEY and CDR2 SMNVEV (reference sequence).

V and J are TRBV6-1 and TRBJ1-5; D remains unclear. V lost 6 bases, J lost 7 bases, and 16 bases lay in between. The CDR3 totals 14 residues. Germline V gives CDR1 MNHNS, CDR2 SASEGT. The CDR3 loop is CASRPALFRQPQHF. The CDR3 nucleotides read TGTGCCAGCAGACCCGCTCTATTCCGACAGCCCCAGCATTTT.